This T cell receptor beta chain was sequenced in a study of PD-1 blockade in classical Hodgkin lymphoma. Germline V gene data show CDR1 as LGHNA and CDR2 as YSLEER. V lost 4 bases and J 6 bases, leaving 13 bases between the germline ends. CDR3 length equals 14 residues. No patient escaped relapse after autologous stem cell transplantation, and brentuximab vedotin exposure varied. General study results and limits: Complete responders started with a diversity level that resembled newly diagnosed patients at baseline. Newly diagnosed patients were reported to exhibit reduced baseline TCR diversity relative to healthy donors. By C4D1 there was a significant rise in CD4+ TCR diversity but not in CD8+ TCR diversity. Excluded were patients who started nivolumab under 1 year after ASCT, a group that had lower diversity.

As regards this clone: Antigen unknown.

The assay was immunoSEQ multiplex PCR, and TCRdb's table has in-frame clones only and misses some. Here the sample spans 23,000 or so clones, approximately 80% being singletons. This receptor was taken from a human donor with classical Hodgkin lymphoma. This rearrangement joins TRBV4-3 to TRBJ2-4; D possibly corresponds to TRBD1 (9 bases). The material sequenced was peripheral blood mononuclear cells (PBMCs), taken at baseline. The CDR3 is CASSLAGQGNIQYF. The CDR3, as DNA: TGCGCCAGCAGCCTAGCGGGACAGGGAAACATTCAGTACTTC.